This T cell receptor beta chain was captured by sequencing in a study of HIV-infected patients and healthy controls (dated by TCRdb to between 2013 and 2015). Some background on the complete study: CD4 counts rose modestly but significantly in 14 of 16 patients after three months of therapy, yet stayed below normal ranges. The CD4:CD8 ratio rose slightly, whereas CD8 counts showed no consistent shift during early therapy. Viral load fell below detection in most of the 16 patients by the second bleed and in all patients following a further year of therapy. Overall T-cell lymphocytopenia was not observed in the patients, and no significant difference from controls was found in total CDR3 counts per chain. The study asked whether deep sequencing of the TCR repertoire from small blood samples of HIV patients could detect immune perturbation and reconstitution. The paper's findings and limits, for the study overall: By Jaccard index and by the count of highly shared sequences, healthy controls shared more CDR3s between individuals than HIV+ patients did. In HIV-infected patients, the apparent post-therapy recovery of the Gini index was not replicated in size-matched repertoire data. The study cohorts differed slightly in age and sex profile, but those differences did not account for the observed differences in diversity. Significantly different mean usage between HIV-infected patients and controls was observed for eight alpha and eight beta V genes. Differing numbers of distinct sequences in patients and controls hindered comparison, and size-matching assigned excessive weight to rare events in the HIV-infected data. Treated samples reflected only two to four months of therapy, arguably too short to observe immune reconstitution given low adult thymic output. HLA typing of donors was not performed in the study. The pairing of alpha and beta chains was not determined in the samples. Roughly threefold more distinct CDR3s and higher Shannon diversity were observed in healthy control repertoires than in untreated HIV+ repertoires. Processing included only sixteen HIV-infected individuals, and this was regarded by the authors as a major limit on how widely the findings apply. HIV-associated CDR3s exhibited a significant reduction in frequency during therapy, whereas CMV-associated CDR3s exhibited no significant change, although the majority increased in frequency. The use of whole blood limited sequencing depth and precluded separation of the dynamics of distinct T-cell subpopulations. Alpha-chain CDR3s from MAIT cells appeared at high frequency in healthy controls but were severely depleted in HIV+ repertoires. Oligoclonality may be reflected in the significantly higher mean Gini indices of HIV-infected repertoires compared with controls.

The CDR1 and CDR2 encoded by the germline V gene (reference sequence) are GTSNPN and SVGIG. Trimming costs V 2 bases and J 6 bases, and their ends lie 8 bases apart. The cysteine opens and the phenylalanine closes a CDR3 of 11 amino acids. Solely the CDR3 DNA is kept, with 33 bases framed from the first base. Using SuperScript III with primers targeting the alpha and beta constant regions, 400 to 550 ng of RNA was reverse transcribed. Separate alpha and beta chain libraries were generated by chain-specific third strand synthesis with multiplexing indices. The protocol used a single primer pair to amplify all rearrangements within a chain, which avoided primer bias, and attached molecular barcodes to each cDNA molecule. The SP2 sequencing primer site and a random hexamer were carried on a 5' RACE adapter, to which purified cDNA was joined by T4 RNA Ligase 1. Second strand synthesis was primed from the SP2 site with Phusion polymerase, using slow temperature ramps to favor optimal annealing. Two random hexamer sequences, both added before amplification and joined together, made up the 12-nucleotide barcode of each molecule. P5 and P7 adapter elements plus a second index were added in a short first PCR, which was followed by a roughly 21-cycle amplification PCR with P5s and P7 primers. The libraries went through roughly 27 PCR cycles in total, were quantified on a Qubit, were sized on a Bioanalyzer, and were diluted to approximately 4.2 nM. Sequencing of the normalized libraries was performed on an Illumina MiSeq with 2 x 250 paired-end kits. Into around 9.5 ul Tris-Cl, the reverse transcription reactions were eluted following cleanup on MinElute columns. The adapter ligations were run for roughly 25 hours at 16 degrees C, and AMPure XP beads at a 1:1 ratio were afterwards used to clean them. In the paper's pipeline: A modified Decombinator processed the demultiplexed FASTQ files and output V, J, insert and barcode information. Sequences sharing a barcode but differing from the dominant sequence were discarded as errors, and barcodes clustered at Levenshtein distance 3 were counted to estimate original cDNA molecules. Downstream analyses used R packages ineq, vegan, igraph and RCytoscape, with IMGT nomenclature and CDR3 definitions. V gene usage was computed over distinct sequences, each TCR counted once to avoid skew from clonal expansion. Whenever two unique CDR3 amino acid sequences within a donor differed by a single Levenshtein edit, similarity networks linked them. In the repertoires, a search was made for a compiled set of published HIV-specific CDR3s (roughly 92 alpha, several hundred beta) and CMV-specific CDR3s (around twelve alpha, about 250 beta). Lower sequence numbers were not the cause of the decreased diversity in patients, as random subsampling to size-matched repertoires showed. TCRdb trimmed the raw reads at Q25, called clones with MiXCR and kept productive beta chains. Rows with one shared CDR3 protein collapse into an entry with the most common genes and DNA. The V and J calls and clone size come from TCRdb's table, not from the authors' own analysis. The sample includes about 14,000 distinct CDR3 sequences, with around 10% observed a single time. The ten biggest clones cover roughly 40% of the sample.

Follow-up blood from HIV-infected patients was collected roughly three months, about 14 weeks, after antiretroviral therapy began. Whole blood was used without cell fractionation, so the repertoire reflected all unsorted peripheral T cells. For RNA extraction, roughly 2.6 ml of peripheral blood was drawn into Tempus tubes. Patients with febrile or AIDS-related illness, tumors, hepatitis B or C coinfection, immunomodulatory therapy, recent vaccination or treatment interruptions were excluded from enrollment. Residual genomic DNA was removed with the TURBO-DNase kit and globin mRNA was depleted with GLOBINclear. In the case of this clonotype: Which antigen it targets is not known. No base quality values were provided; no much bigger clone lies one nucleotide off.

The origin of this receptor is an adult with HIV infection. The donor label of this sample is uncertain. The sequencing used blood, collected during antiretroviral therapy. The sequence links TRBV30 to TRBJ2-7, with TRBD2 as a weak D call on 5 bases. The DNA sequence follows: TGTGCCTGGAGTCAGGACTCCGAGCAGTACTTC. It translates as CAWSQDSEQYF. Here the CDR3 is joined to the reference TRBV30 and TRBJ2-7 genes, and the full variable domain is: SQTIHQWPATLVQPVGSPLSLECTVEGTSNPNLYWYRQAAGRGLQLLFYSVGIGQISSEVPQNLSASRPQDRQFILSSKKLLLSDSGFYLCAWSQDSEQYFGPGTRLTVT.